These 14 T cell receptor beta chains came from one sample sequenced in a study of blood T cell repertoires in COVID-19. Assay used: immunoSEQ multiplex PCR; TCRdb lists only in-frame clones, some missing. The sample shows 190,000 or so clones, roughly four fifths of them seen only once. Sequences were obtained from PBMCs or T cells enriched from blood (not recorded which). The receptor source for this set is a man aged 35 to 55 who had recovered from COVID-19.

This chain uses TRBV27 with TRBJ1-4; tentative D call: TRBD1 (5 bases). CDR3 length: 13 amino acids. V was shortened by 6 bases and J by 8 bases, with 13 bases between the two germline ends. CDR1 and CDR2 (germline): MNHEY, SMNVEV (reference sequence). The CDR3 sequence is CASRFQGGEKLFF. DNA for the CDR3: TGTGCCAGCAGGTTCCAGGGAGGGGAAAAACTGTTTTTT. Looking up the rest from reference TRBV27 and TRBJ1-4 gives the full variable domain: EAQVTQNPRYLITVTGKKLTVTCSQNMNHEYMSWYRQDPGLGLRQIYYSMNVEVTDKGDVPEGYKVSRKEKRNFPLILESPSPNQTSLYFCASRFQGGEKLFFGSGTQLSVL.

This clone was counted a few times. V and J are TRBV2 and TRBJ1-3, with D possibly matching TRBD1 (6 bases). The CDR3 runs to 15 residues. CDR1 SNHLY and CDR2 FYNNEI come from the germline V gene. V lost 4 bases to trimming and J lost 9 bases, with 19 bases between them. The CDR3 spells CASSVPTGGQSTIYF. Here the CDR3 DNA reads TGTGCCAGCAGTGTACCCACAGGAGGACAGTCCACCATATATTTT.

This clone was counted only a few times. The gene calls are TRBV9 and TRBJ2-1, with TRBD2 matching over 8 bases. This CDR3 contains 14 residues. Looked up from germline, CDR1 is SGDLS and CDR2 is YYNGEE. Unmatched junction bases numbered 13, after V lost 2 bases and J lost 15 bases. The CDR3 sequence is CASSVEVSGSLRFF. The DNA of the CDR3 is TGTGCCAGCAGCGTCGAAGTAAGCGGGAGTCTCAGGTTCTTC. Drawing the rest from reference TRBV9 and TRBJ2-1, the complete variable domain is DSGVTQTPKHLITATGQRVTLRCSPRSGDLSVYWYQQSLDQGLQFLIQYYNGEERAKGNILERFSAQQFPDLHSELNLSSLELGDSALYFCASSVEVSGSLRFFGPGTRLTVL.

CDR3 sequence: CATSDRGTSGLSTDTQYF. The CDR3 DNA reads TGTGCCACCAGTGATCGAGGGACTAGCGGCCTTAGCACAGATACGCAGTATTTT. This chain links TRBV24-1 with TRBJ2-3; 11 positions agree with TRBD2. The trim removed 3 bases at V and 0 bases at J, leaving 7 bases unmatched. The CDR3 consists of 18 residues. CDR1 and CDR2 from the germline V gene are KGHDR and SFDVKD.

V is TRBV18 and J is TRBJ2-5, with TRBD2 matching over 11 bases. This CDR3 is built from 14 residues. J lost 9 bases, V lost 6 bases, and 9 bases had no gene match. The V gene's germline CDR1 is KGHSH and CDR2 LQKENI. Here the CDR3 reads CASSPTSGDGAQYF. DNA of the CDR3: TGTGCCAGCTCGCCGACTAGCGGGGACGGGGCCCAGTACTTC.

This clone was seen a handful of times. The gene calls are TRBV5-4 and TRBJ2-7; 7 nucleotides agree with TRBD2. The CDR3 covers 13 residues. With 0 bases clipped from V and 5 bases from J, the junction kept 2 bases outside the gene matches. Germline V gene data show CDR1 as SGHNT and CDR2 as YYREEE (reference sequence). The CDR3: CASSLALADEQYF. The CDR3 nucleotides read TGTGCCAGCAGCTTGGCCCTAGCGGACGAGCAGTACTTC.

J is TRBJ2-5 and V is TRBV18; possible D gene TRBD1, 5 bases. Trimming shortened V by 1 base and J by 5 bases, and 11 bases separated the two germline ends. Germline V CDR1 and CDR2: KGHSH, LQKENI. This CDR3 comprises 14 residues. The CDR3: CASSPQAGRETQYF. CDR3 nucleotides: TGTGCCAGCTCACCACAGGCAGGGCGGGAGACCCAGTACTTC. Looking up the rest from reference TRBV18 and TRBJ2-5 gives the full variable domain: NAGVMQNPRHLVRRRGQEARLRCSPMKGHSHVYWYRQLPEEGLKFMVYLQKENIIDESGMPKERFSAEFPKEGPSILRIQQVVRGDSAAYFCASSPQAGRETQYFGPGTRLLVL.

As DNA, the CDR3 is TGTGCCAGCAGCTTAGGTGGCTGGGAGGGGGATTATGGTGGCTACACCTTC. It codes for CASSLGGWEGDYGGYTF. V usage is TRBV7-2 and J usage is TRBJ1-2, with D maybe TRBD1 (6 bases). Germline CDR1 is SGHTA and CDR2 is FQGNSA. The CDR3 runs to 17 residues. The V end lost 1 base, the J end lost 7 bases, and 22 bases lay between the germline ends.

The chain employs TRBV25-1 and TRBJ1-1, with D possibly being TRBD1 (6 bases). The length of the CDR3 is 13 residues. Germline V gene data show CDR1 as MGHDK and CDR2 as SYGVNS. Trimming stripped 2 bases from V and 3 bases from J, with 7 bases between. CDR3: CASSEGTHTEAFF. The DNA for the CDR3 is TGTGCCAGCAGTGAAGGGACACACACTGAAGCTTTCTTT.

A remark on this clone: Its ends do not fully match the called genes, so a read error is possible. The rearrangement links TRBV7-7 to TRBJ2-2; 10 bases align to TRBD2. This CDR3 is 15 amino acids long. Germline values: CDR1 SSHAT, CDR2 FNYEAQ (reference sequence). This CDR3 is CASSRLAGNTGELFF. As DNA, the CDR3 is TGTGCTAGCAGCCGACTAGCGGGTAACACCGGGGAGCTGTTTTTT. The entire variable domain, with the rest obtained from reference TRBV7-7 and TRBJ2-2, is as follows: GAGVSQSPRYKVTKRGQDVTLRCDPISSHATLYWYQQALGQGPEFLTYFNYEAQPDKSGLPSDRFSAERPEGSISTLTIQRTEQRDSAMYRCASSRLAGNTGELFFGEGSRLTVL.

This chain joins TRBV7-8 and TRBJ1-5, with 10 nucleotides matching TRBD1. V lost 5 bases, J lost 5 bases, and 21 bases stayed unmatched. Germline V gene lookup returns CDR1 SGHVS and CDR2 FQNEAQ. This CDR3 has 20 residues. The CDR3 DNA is TGTGCCAGCAGCAACCGGGACAGGGGCCGGTGGGGGTATGGGGATCAGCCCCAGCATTTT. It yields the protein CASSNRDRGRWGYGDQPQHF.

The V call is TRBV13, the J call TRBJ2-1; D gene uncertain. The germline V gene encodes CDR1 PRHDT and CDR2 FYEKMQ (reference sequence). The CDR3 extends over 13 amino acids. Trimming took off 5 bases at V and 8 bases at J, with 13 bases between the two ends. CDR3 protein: CASSKTLGDEQFF. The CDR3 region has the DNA TGTGCCAGCAGCAAGACCCTAGGTGATGAGCAGTTCTTC.

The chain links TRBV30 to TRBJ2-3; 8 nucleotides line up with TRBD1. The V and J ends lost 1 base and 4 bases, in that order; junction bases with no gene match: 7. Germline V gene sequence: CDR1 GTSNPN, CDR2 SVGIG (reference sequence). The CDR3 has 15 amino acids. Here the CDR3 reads CAWSARRGRPDTQYF. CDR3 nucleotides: TGTGCCTGGAGTGCTCGCAGGGGGCGCCCAGATACGCAGTATTTT.

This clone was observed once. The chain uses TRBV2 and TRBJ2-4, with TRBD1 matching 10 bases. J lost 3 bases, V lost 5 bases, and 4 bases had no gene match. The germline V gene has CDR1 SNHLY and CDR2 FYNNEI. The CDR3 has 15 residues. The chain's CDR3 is CASSLGTGVKNIQYF. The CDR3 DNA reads TGTGCCAGCAGTCTAGGGACAGGGGTCAAAAACATTCAGTACTTC.